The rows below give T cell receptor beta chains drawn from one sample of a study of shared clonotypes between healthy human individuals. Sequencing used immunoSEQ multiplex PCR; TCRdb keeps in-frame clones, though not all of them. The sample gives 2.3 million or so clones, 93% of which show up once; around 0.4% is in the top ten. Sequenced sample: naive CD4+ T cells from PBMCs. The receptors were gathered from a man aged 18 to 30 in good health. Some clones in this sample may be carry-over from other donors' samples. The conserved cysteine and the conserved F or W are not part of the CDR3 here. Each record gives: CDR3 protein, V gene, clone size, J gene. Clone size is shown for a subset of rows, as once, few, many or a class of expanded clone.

CDR3 protein: ASTRQENGELF
V gene: TRBV28
clone size: -
J gene: TRBJ2-2

CDR3 protein: ASSEAGTSNYGYT
V gene: TRBV6-1
clone size: -
J gene: TRBJ1-2

CDR3 protein: ASSLEVGLAKNIQY
V gene: TRBV5-1
clone size: -
J gene: TRBJ2-4

CDR3 protein: ASIIRGLAVYEQY
V gene: TRBV11-2
clone size: -
J gene: TRBJ2-7

CDR3 protein: ASSPGTSFEQF
V gene: TRBV18
clone size: once
J gene: TRBJ2-1

CDR3 protein: ASSPFLGSRADTQY
V gene: TRBV7-7
clone size: -
J gene: TRBJ2-3

CDR3 protein: ASSGTRDLAYTGANVLT
V gene: TRBV9
clone size: -
J gene: TRBJ2-6

CDR3 protein: ASSPRDNRGYNEQF
V gene: TRBV5-1
clone size: -
J gene: TRBJ2-1

CDR3 protein: ASSLIGSGGTDTQY
V gene: TRBV5-1
clone size: once
J gene: TRBJ2-3

CDR3 protein: ASSLSPDSYEQY
V gene: TRBV27
clone size: -
J gene: TRBJ2-7

CDR3 protein: ASSLYSELF
V gene: TRBV28
clone size: -
J gene: TRBJ1-4

CDR3 protein: SVDIGDGNTGELF
V gene: TRBV29-1
clone size: -
J gene: TRBJ2-2

CDR3 protein: ASSPIASYEQY
V gene: TRBV6-5
clone size: few
J gene: TRBJ2-7

CDR3 protein: ASSDSRTSDIQY
V gene: TRBV2
clone size: -
J gene: TRBJ2-4

CDR3 protein: AISESRTGYYGYT
V gene: TRBV10-3
clone size: -
J gene: TRBJ1-2

CDR3 protein: ATRREQVVAEAF
V gene: TRBV5-8
clone size: -
J gene: TRBJ1-1